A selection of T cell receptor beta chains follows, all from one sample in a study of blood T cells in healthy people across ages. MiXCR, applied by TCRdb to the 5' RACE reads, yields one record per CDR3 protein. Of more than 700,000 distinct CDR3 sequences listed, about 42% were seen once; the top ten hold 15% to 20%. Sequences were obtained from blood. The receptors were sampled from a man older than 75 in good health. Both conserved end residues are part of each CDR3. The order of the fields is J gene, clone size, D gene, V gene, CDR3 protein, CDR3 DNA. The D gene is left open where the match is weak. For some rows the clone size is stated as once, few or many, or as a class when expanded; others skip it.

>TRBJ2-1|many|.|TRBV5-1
CASSLSADRSYNEQFF
TGCGCCAGCAGCTTGTCTGCGGACCGCTCCTACAATGAGCAGTTCTTC
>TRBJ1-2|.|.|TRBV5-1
CASSLGDDIWGYTF
TGCGCCAGCAGCTTGGGGGACGACATATGGGGCTACACCTTC
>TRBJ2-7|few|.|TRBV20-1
CSASNNYEQYF
TGCAGTGCTAGTAACAACTACGAGCAGTACTTC
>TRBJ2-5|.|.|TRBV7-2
CASTTIREETQYF
TGTGCCAGCACCACCATCCGGGAAGAGACCCAGTACTTC
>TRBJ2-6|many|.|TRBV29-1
CSVVRSGANVLTF
TGCAGCGTTGTCAGGTCCGGGGCCAACGTCCTGACTTTC
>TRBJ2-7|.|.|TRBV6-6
CASSQDSPLDNEQYF
TGTGCCAGCAGTCAAGACTCGCCCCTAGACAATGAGCAGTACTTC
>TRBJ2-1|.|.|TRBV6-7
CASSYERAGDSYNEQFF
TGTGCCAGCAGCTACGAGAGGGCAGGGGACTCCTACAATGAGCAGTTCTTC
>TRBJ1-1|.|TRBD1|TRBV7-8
CASSFRTGGNTEAFF
TGTGCCAGCAGCTTTCGGACAGGGGGAAACACTGAAGCTTTCTTT
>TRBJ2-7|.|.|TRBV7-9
CASSLNGPSYEQYF
TGTGCCAGCAGCTTAAACGGCCCCTCCTACGAGCAGTACTTC
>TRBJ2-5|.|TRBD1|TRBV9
CASNQGTGRETQYF
TGTGCCAGCAACCAAGGGACAGGGCGAGAGACCCAGTACTTC
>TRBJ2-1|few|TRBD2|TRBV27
CASSLKAGGLTWDEQFF
TGTGCCAGCAGTTTAAAAGCGGGAGGCCTCACCTGGGATGAGCAGTTCTTC
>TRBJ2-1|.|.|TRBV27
CASSYSGSYNEQFF
TGTGCCAGCAGCTATAGCGGTTCCTACAATGAGCAGTTCTTC
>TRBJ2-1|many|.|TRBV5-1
CASSYLVRQRSYNEQFF
TGCGCCAGCAGCTACCTTGTGCGGCAACGCTCCTACAATGAGCAGTTCTTC
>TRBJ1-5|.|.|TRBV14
CASSQGGPGNQPQHF
TGTGCCAGCAGCCAAGGGGGGCCTGGCAATCAGCCCCAGCATTTT
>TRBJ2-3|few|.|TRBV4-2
CASSQDGDSTDTQYF
TGTGCCAGCAGCCAAGACGGGGATAGCACAGATACGCAGTATTTT
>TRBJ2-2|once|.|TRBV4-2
CASSQERRGNTGELFF
TGTGCCAGCAGCCAAGAAAGGCGGGGAAACACCGGGGAGCTGTTTTTT
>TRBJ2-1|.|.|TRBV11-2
CASSLQISNSYNEQFF
TGTGCCAGCAGCTTACAAATTTCTAACTCCTACAATGAGCAGTTCTTC
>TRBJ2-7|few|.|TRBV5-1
CASSLEVHSYEQYF
TGCGCCAGCAGCTTGGAAGTTCATTCCTACGAGCAGTACTTC
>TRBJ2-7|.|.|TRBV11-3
CTSSPFRRGPYEQYF
TGTACCAGCAGCCCCTTCAGGAGAGGACCCTACGAGCAGTACTTC
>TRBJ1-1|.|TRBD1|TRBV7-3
CASSPGGTGVLNTEAFF
TGTGCCAGCAGCCCAGGTGGGACAGGTGTATTGAACACTGAGGCTTTCTTT
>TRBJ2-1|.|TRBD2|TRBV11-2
CASSPRLAGGEQFF
TGTGCCAGCAGCCCTCGACTAGCGGGAGGCGAGCAGTTCTTC
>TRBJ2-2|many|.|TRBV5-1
CASSNLGMGTGELFF
TGCGCCAGCAGCAATTTAGGGATGGGCACCGGGGAGCTGTTTTTT
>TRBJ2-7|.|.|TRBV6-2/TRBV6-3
CASLSQRRIYEQYF
TGTGCCAGCCTTAGCCAGCGACGGATCTACGAGCAGTACTTC
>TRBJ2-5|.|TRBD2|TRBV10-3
CAISEPLAGEGETQYF
TGTGCCATCAGTGAGCCTCTAGCGGGAGAGGGTGAGACCCAGTACTTC
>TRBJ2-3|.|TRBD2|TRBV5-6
CASSLSSGRPGADTQYF
TGTGCCAGCAGCTTGTCTAGCGGAAGACCTGGGGCAGATACGCAGTATTTT
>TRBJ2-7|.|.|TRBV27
CATLPSGRHSYEQYF
TGTGCCACCCTTCCCTCCGGGAGACACTCCTACGAGCAGTACTTC
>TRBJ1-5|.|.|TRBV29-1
CSVGYSNQPQHF
TGCAGCGTCGGTTATAGCAATCAGCCCCAGCATTTT
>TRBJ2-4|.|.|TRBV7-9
CASSPRDKGKNIQYF
TGTGCCAGCAGCCCCAGGGACAAGGGGAAAAACATTCAGTACTTC
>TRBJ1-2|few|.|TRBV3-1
CASSTTLEPNYGYTF
TGTGCCAGCAGCACAACGCTGGAACCCAACTATGGCTACACCTTC
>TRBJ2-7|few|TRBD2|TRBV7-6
CASSLAASGSNPYEQYF
TGTGCCAGCAGCTTAGCGGCTAGCGGGAGTAACCCATACGAGCAGTACTTC
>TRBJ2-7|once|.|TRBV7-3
CASSPAGVTGIAYEQYF
TGTGCCAGCAGCCCCGCCGGGGTAACAGGAATTGCCTACGAGCAGTACTTC
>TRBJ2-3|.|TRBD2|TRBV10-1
CASSEPRGTSGNTDTQYF
TGCGCCAGCAGTGAGCCTCGAGGGACTAGCGGGAACACAGATACGCAGTATTTT
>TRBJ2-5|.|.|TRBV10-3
CAISEPGAETQYF
TGTGCCATCAGTGAGCCAGGGGCGGAGACCCAGTACTTC
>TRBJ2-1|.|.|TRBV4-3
CASSPGTSFYNEQFF
TGCGCCAGCAGCCCTGGAACTAGTTTCTACAATGAGCAGTTCTTC
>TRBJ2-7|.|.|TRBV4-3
CASSQDGLNYEQYF
TGCGCCAGCAGCCAAGATGGGCTGAACTACGAGCAGTACTTC
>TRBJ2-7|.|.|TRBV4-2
CASSQEQGPPYEQYF
TGTGCCAGCAGCCAAGAGCAGGGGCCTCCATACGAGCAGTACTTC
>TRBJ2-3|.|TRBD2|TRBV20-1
CSAQPGLAAPGSSTDTQYF
TGCAGTGCGCAACCGGGACTAGCGGCACCGGGGAGTTCCACAGATACGCAGTATTTT
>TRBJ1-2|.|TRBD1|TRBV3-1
CASSHSSSTGRGYTF
TGTGCCAGCAGCCACTCCTCCTCGACAGGGCGAGGCTACACCTTC
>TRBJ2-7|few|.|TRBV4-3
CASSQERVLGVLPYEQYF
TGCGCCAGCAGCCAAGAACGTGTCTTGGGAGTTCTGCCGTACGAGCAGTACTTC
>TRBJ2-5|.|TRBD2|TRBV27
CASSFSGTSGRIAETQYF
TGTGCCAGCAGTTTCTCCGGGACTAGCGGGAGGATAGCAGAGACCCAGTACTTC
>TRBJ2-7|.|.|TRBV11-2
CASRVINEQYF
TGTGCCAGCCGGGTAATTAACGAGCAGTACTTC
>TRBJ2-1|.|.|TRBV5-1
CASSPGAHNEQFF
TGCGCCAGCAGCCCCGGGGCCCACAATGAGCAGTTCTTC
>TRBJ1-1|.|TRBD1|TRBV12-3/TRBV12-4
CASSLGTGVAFF
TGTGCCAGCAGTTTAGGGACAGGGGTAGCTTTCTTT
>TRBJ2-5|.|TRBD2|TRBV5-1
CASSLGLAGGPGNEQYF
TGCGCCAGCAGCTTGGGCCTAGCGGGAGGGCCTGGGAATGAGCAGTACTTC